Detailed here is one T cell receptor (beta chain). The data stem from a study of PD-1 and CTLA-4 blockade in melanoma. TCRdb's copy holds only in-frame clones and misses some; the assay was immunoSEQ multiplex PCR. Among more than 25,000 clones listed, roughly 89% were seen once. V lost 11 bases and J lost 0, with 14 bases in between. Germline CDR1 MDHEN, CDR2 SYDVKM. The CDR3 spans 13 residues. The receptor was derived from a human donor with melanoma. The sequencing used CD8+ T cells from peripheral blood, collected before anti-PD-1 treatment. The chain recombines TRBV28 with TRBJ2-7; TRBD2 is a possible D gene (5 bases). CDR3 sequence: CACGGPSSYEQYF. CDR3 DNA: TGTGCCTGTGGCGGGCCGAGCTCCTACGAGCAGTACTTC.